This passage covers 28 T cell receptor beta chains from one sample sequenced in a study of blood T cell repertoires in COVID-19. The assay was immunoSEQ multiplex PCR, and TCRdb's table has in-frame clones only and misses some. The sample contains 35,000 to 40,000 clones, about 86% of which appear only once. Material for sequencing was peripheral blood. Receptors were obtained from a human donor with acute or convalescent COVID-19. The donor label of this sample is uncertain.

This chain joins TRBV6-6 and TRBJ1-5; D uncertain. Germline V gene data show CDR1 as MNHNY and CDR2 as SVGAGI (reference sequence). V was shortened by 5 bases and J by 5 bases, with 4 bases between the two germline ends. The CDR3 sequence is 11 residues long. CDR3 DNA sequence: TGTGCCAGCAGTACAGATCAGCCCCAGCATTTT. This translates into CASSTDQPQHF.

CDR3 nucleotides: TGTGCCAGCAGCGAAGGGACAGGGAACCATGAGCAGTTCTTC. Protein sequence: CASSEGTGNHEQFF. The chain links TRBV7-9 to TRBJ2-1; 9 bases agree with TRBD1. The CDR3 runs 14 residues. Germline V CDR1 and CDR2: SEHNR, FQNEAQ (reference sequence). V was clipped by 5 bases and J by 8 bases; unmatched bases: 7.

The CDR3, as DNA: TGCGCCAGCAGCTTGGGTACGGCGGAGAACACTGAAGCTTTCTTT. This encodes CASSLGTAENTEAFF. The rearrangement uses TRBV5-1 and TRBJ1-1; unclear D gene. V lost 0 bases, J lost 1 base, and 10 bases lay in between. The CDR3 is 15 amino acids. Germline V lookup: CDR1 SGHRS, CDR2 YFSETQ.

V usage is TRBV19 and J usage is TRBJ2-7; 10 nucleotides align to TRBD1. The CDR3 is 16 amino acids. The germline V gene has CDR1 LNHDA and CDR2 SQIVND (reference sequence). Trimming took 4 bases from V and 1 from J; bases not matched to a gene: 7. The chain's CDR3 is CASSTTDRGLSYEQYF. Here the CDR3 DNA reads TGTGCCAGTAGTACCACAGACAGGGGGCTTTCCTACGAGCAGTACTTC.

The chain combines TRBV6-5 with TRBJ1-1; 7 bases match TRBD1. The ends lost 0 bases at V and 7 bases at J; junction bases unmatched: 5. The length of the CDR3 is 14 residues. The germline CDR1 and CDR2 sequences are MNHEY and SVGAGI. The CDR3, as DNA: TGTGCCAGCAGTTACTCCAGGGGGACAGATGAAGCTTTCTTT. This gives the protein CASSYSRGTDEAFF.

This clone was detected only a few times. The chain couples TRBV28 to TRBJ2-7; TRBD1 agrees at 8 bases. V lost 3 bases, J lost 5 bases, and 9 bases stayed unmatched. CDR3 size: 15 residues. The V gene's germline CDR1 is MDHEN and CDR2 SYDVKM. The CDR3 is CASSLTGQGLNEQYF. CDR3 nucleotides: TGTGCCAGCAGTTTGACAGGACAGGGTTTGAACGAGCAGTACTTC.

V gene TRBV7-8 combines with J gene TRBJ1-5; 11 nucleotides agree with TRBD1. Trimming took 6 bases from V and 6 from J; bases not matched to a gene: 10. This CDR3 region has 16 residues. Germline assignment: CDR1 SGHVS and CDR2 FQNEAQ. In nucleotides, the CDR3 is TGTGCCAGCAGTGCCGGGACAGGGGGTGTGTCTCAGCCCCAGCATTTT. It encodes CASSAGTGGVSQPQHF.

This clone appeared a single time. The rearrangement links TRBV28 to TRBJ1-2; no reliable D call. The germline gives CDR1 MDHEN, CDR2 SYDVKM. Trimming cost V 1 base and J 7 bases, with 7 bases left between them. The length of the CDR3 is 12 residues. CDR3 nucleotides: TGTGCCAGCAGTTTATTCTCCCGTGGCTACACCTTC. It yields the protein CASSLFSRGYTF.

This sequence joins TRBV3-1 (or the pseudogene TRBV3-2) and TRBJ1-3, with D tentatively TRBD1 (6 bases). Trimming took 4 bases from V and 4 from J, leaving 14 bases between them. This CDR3 region has 15 residues. Per germline, CDR1 LGHDT and CDR2 YNNKEL (reference sequence). The CDR3 coding sequence is TGTGCCAGCAGCCTCTCGTCAGGGGCAGGAAACACCATATATTTT. Protein: CASSLSSGAGNTIYF.

In this sample, this clone turned up a few times. This chain connects TRBV4-2 to TRBJ1-1, with D possibly matching TRBD1 (5 bases). Germline V gene lookup returns CDR1 LGHNA and CDR2 YNFKEQ. CDR3 length: 13 residues. The ends were cut back, 8 bases at V and 1 base at J, with 11 bases in the middle. The DNA of the CDR3 is TGTGCCAGCGGACAATTTGGGAACACTGAAGCTTTCTTT. Translating it yields CASGQFGNTEAFF.

This chain uses TRBV18 with TRBJ2-3, with 7 bases fitting TRBD2. This CDR3 region has 15 residues. The junction had 6 bases not matched to a gene; V was cut back by 3 bases and J by 3 bases. Germline CDR1 reads KGHSH; CDR2 reads LQKENI. The CDR3 region has the DNA TGTGCCAGCTCACCGCTAGCGGCGGGGACAGATACGCAGTATTTT. It yields the protein CASSPLAAGTDTQYF.

In its sample, this clone was seen a few times. The chain combines TRBV6-5 with TRBJ1-3, with D possibly matching TRBD1 (6 bases). V lost 6 bases, J lost 4 bases, and 13 bases lay in between. The V gene's germline CDR1 is MNHEY and CDR2 SVGAGI. This CDR3 has 14 amino acids. CDR3 residues: CASRKQGAGNTIYF. The CDR3 bases are TGTGCCAGCAGGAAACAGGGAGCGGGAAACACCATATATTTT.

This chain connects TRBV11-2 to TRBJ1-1, with TRBD1 matching 8 bases. With 8 bases clipped from V and 8 bases from J, the junction kept 10 bases outside the gene matches. CDR3 length: 13 amino acids. Germline V lookup: CDR1 SGHAT, CDR2 FQNNGV. The CDR3 DNA sequence: TGTGCCAGCCACCCCTTAAGACAGGGGGAAGCTTTCTTT. Translation gives CASHPLRQGEAFF. Full variable domain (rest looked up from reference TRBV11-2 and TRBJ1-1): EAGVAQSPRYKIIEKRQSVAFWCNPISGHATLYWYQQILGQGPKLLIQFQNNGVVDDSQLPKDRFSAERLKGVDSTLKIQPAKLEDSAVYLCASHPLRQGEAFFGQGTRLTVV.

This chain uses TRBV27 with TRBJ1-6, with D hard to call. V was shortened by 0 bases and J by 6 bases, with 9 bases between the two germline ends. This CDR3 has 15 amino acids. Germline CDR1 and CDR2: MNHEY and SMNVEV (reference sequence). This CDR3 is CASSLSFSGNSPLHF. The CDR3 region has the DNA TGTGCCAGCAGTTTATCCTTCTCCGGTAATTCACCCCTCCACTTT.

This clone is a singleton in its sample. The rearrangement uses TRBV18 and TRBJ2-1; 7 bases are shared with TRBD1. The CDR3 covers 13 residues. Germline CDR1 KGHSH, CDR2 LQKENI. Trimming removed 1 base from V and 7 bases from J; junction bases left unmatched: 1. CDR3 bases: TGTGCCAGCTCACCACAGGGGGCGAATGAGCAGTTCTTC. It translates to CASSPQGANEQFF.

Only a few counts were recorded for this clone. In DNA form, the CDR3 reads TGTGCCAGCACGACAGGGACGCTTTCACCCCTCCACTTT. Amino acid sequence: CASTTGTLSPLHF. This chain uses TRBV2 with TRBJ1-6, with 7 bases identical to TRBD1. CDR1 SNHLY and CDR2 FYNNEI come from the germline V gene. This CDR3 is built from 13 residues. V dropped 7 bases and J dropped 9; count of bases not matched to a gene: 6.

V is TRBV12-3 or TRBV12-4 and J is TRBJ1-2, with 11 bases matching TRBD1. The CDR3 has 13 amino acids. Trimming cost V 6 bases and J 9 bases; bases outside gene matches: 6. CDR3 sequence reads: CASRGQGGKSYTF. The CDR3 nucleotides are TGTGCCAGCAGGGGACAGGGGGGGAAAAGCTACACCTTC.

A remark on this clone: The sample has other DNA sequences that encode this CDR3 too. DNA of the CDR3: TGTGCCAGCAGTTTGTCAGGGGGCTCTGACTATGGCTACACCTTC. Translating it yields CASSLSGGSDYGYTF. This chain connects TRBV28 to TRBJ1-2, with 8 bases matching TRBD1. Germline CDR1 is MDHEN and CDR2 is SYDVKM. The CDR3 extends over 15 amino acids. The trim removed 3 bases at V and 3 bases at J, leaving 6 bases unmatched.

The genes are TRBV19 and TRBJ1-1; perhaps TRBD1 as D (5 bases). V lost 5 bases, J lost 2 bases, and 21 bases lay in between. The CDR3 contains 17 residues. Germline values: CDR1 LNHDA, CDR2 SQIVND (reference sequence). Here the CDR3 reads CASSPGGTEKRNTEAFF. DNA for the CDR3: TGTGCCAGTAGTCCCGGGGGTACGGAGAAACGAAACACTGAAGCTTTCTTT.

The V and J genes are TRBV2 and TRBJ1-4; the D is unclear. The CDR3 contains 12 residues. Germline CDR1 is SNHLY and CDR2 is FYNNEI. V lost 0 bases and J lost 7, with 3 bases in between. The CDR3 DNA follows: TGTGCCAGCAGTGAAGCCCGTGAAAAACTGTTTTTT. As protein: CASSEAREKLFF.

V usage is TRBV28 and J usage is TRBJ2-3, with 8 bases aligning to TRBD1. CDR1 is MDHEN and CDR2 is SYDVKM in the germline V gene. V gave up 4 bases and J gave up 1 base; unmatched junction bases: 1. The CDR3 sequence is 14 residues long. CDR3 region: CASSWDRRTDTQYF. The CDR3 coding sequence is TGTGCCAGCAGTTGGGACAGGCGCACAGATACGCAGTATTTT.

The genes are TRBV10-3 and TRBJ2-7; 8 bases are shared with TRBD1. The germline V gene encodes CDR1 ENHRY and CDR2 SYGVKD. CDR3 length: 14 residues. The V segment lost 2 bases and the J segment 4 bases; nucleotides outside the gene matches: 4. Here the CDR3 reads CAISERTGRYEQYF. The CDR3 nucleotides are TGTGCCATCAGTGAGCGGACAGGGCGATACGAGCAGTACTTC.

The chain joins TRBV5-6 to TRBJ1-5, with a possible D match to TRBD1 (5 bases). The CDR3 spans 14 residues. The ends were cut back, 0 bases at V and 1 base at J, with 5 bases in the middle. Looked up from germline, CDR1 is SGHDT and CDR2 is YYEEEE. The CDR3 loop is CASSLGQSNQPQHF. CDR3 DNA sequence: TGTGCCAGCAGCTTGGGACAGAGCAATCAGCCCCAGCATTTT. The whole variable domain, filled in from reference TRBV5-6 and TRBJ1-5, reads DAGVTQSPTHLIKTRGQQVTLRCSPKSGHDTVSWYQQALGQGPQFIFQYYEEEERQRGNFPDRFSGHQFPNYSSELNVNALLLGDSALYLCASSLGQSNQPQHFGDGTRLSIL.

The chain carries TRBV6-5 and TRBJ2-3, with TRBD2 matching over 7 bases. J was trimmed by 6 bases and V by 7 bases; bases with no gene match: 13. The germline V gene encodes CDR1 MNHEY and CDR2 SVGAGI. This CDR3 has 15 amino acids. CDR3 in amino acids: CASKFTFDGGDTQYF. As DNA, the CDR3 is TGTGCCAGCAAGTTCACGTTCGACGGGGGGGATACGCAGTATTTT.

The CDR3 nucleotides are TGTGCCAGCAGCCAAGATCCGGGGGAGAGTCAGCCCCAGCATTTT. It codes for CASSQDPGESQPQHF. This chain joins TRBV4-2 and TRBJ1-5, with D maybe TRBD1 (5 bases). The V gene's germline CDR1 is LGHNA and CDR2 YNFKEQ. There are 15 residues in the CDR3. Trimming shortened V by 0 bases and J by 6 bases, and 12 bases separated the two germline ends.

The chain joins TRBV9 to TRBJ2-5; maybe TRBD1 (6 bases). Germline V gene data show CDR1 as SGDLS and CDR2 as YYNGEE. The CDR3 runs 14 residues. The V gene lost 2 bases and the J gene lost 5 bases, with 13 bases spanning the gap. CDR3 DNA: TGTGCCAGCAGCGTTGGGACAAGCGTGGAGACCCAGTACTTC. This encodes CASSVGTSVETQYF.

The rearrangement joins TRBV5-6 to TRBJ1-1; 7 bases map to TRBD1. V dropped 3 bases and J dropped 1; count of bases not matched to a gene: 6. The CDR3 has 15 residues. Germline-derived CDR1 and CDR2 are SGHDT and YYEEEE. The DNA for the CDR3 is TGTGCCAGCAGCTCGCTGGGACAGCAGAACACTGAAGCTTTCTTT. It translates to CASSSLGQQNTEAFF. Based on the CDR3 plus reference TRBV5-6 and TRBJ1-1, the full variable domain is DAGVTQSPTHLIKTRGQQVTLRCSPKSGHDTVSWYQQALGQGPQFIFQYYEEEERQRGNFPDRFSGHQFPNYSSELNVNALLLGDSALYLCASSSLGQQNTEAFFGQGTRLTVV.

The V gene is TRBV7-9, the J gene TRBJ1-5; no definite D call. V was trimmed by 1 base and J by 5 bases, leaving 12 bases between them. The CDR3 loop spans 15 amino acids. CDR1 and CDR2 (germline): SEHNR, FQNEAQ (reference sequence). In nucleotides, the CDR3 is TGTGCCAGCAGCTTAGATGTCGGGAAGGATCAGCCCCAGCATTTT. Translated, it gives CASSLDVGKDQPQHF.